These 13 T cell receptor beta chains came from one sample sequenced in a study of T cells after yellow fever vaccination (dated by TCRdb to about 2019). Taken with the paper, the label for treatment or condition translates to: live attenuated yellow fever vaccine strain. Library creation used 5' RACE. The sequencer was an Illumina NovaSeq 6000. Using fastp at Q25 and MiXCR, TCRdb reprocessed the public reads and kept productive beta chains. Every distinct CDR3 protein forms one entry, paired with its most common genes and DNA. Recorded for this sample are some 340,000 distinct CDR3 sequences; about 10% of them occurred a single time. The ten largest clones add up to about 3.3% of the sample. The input for sequencing was CD4+ T cells sorted from PBMCs, taken 45 days after the yellow fever booster vaccination. The receptors stem from a man younger than 35 who received the YFV17D yellow fever vaccine.

CDR3 sequence reads: CASSSVPGDEKLFF. The CDR3, as DNA: TGTGCCAGCAGCTCCGTCCCGGGGGATGAAAAACTGTTTTTT. The chain is built from TRBV7-2 and TRBJ1-4, with D possibly TRBD1 on 5 matching bases. The CDR3 loop spans 14 amino acids. The V end lost 4 bases, the J end lost 6 bases, and 12 bases lay between the germline ends. Germline loops: CDR1 SGHTA, CDR2 FQGNSA.

The J gene is TRBJ1-3, the V gene TRBV10-3; possibly TRBD1 for D (5 bases). Trimming took off 8 bases at V and 1 base at J, with 18 bases between the two ends. The CDR3 extends over 16 amino acids. Germline CDR1 reads ENHRY; CDR2 reads SYGVKD. Here the CDR3 reads CAIGLRGLPSGNTIYF. In DNA, the CDR3 is TGTGCCATCGGGCTGAGGGGACTACCTTCTGGAAACACCATATATTTT.

In its sample, this clonotype was seen many times. The chain combines TRBV5-1 with TRBJ1-2; 8 bases align to TRBD1. The V segment lost 1 base and the J segment 6 bases; nucleotides outside the gene matches: 5. CDR1 is SGHRS and CDR2 is YFSETQ in the germline V gene. The CDR3 runs 14 residues. The CDR3 nucleotides read TGCGCCAGCAGCTTGTTACAGGGGGAGCATGGCTACACCTTC. This sequence encodes CASSLLQGEHGYTF.

This chain links TRBV7-9 with TRBJ2-6; possibly TRBD1 for D (7 bases). Germline V gene data show CDR1 as SEHNR and CDR2 as FQNEAQ (reference sequence). CDR3 length: 19 amino acids. Trimming cost V 1 base and J 4 bases, with 20 bases left between them. CDR3 DNA sequence: TGTGCCAGCAGCTTAGGCTCCGGAGGGGGCGCGACAGGGGCCAACGTCCTGACTTTC. Its protein is CASSLGSGGGATGANVLTF.

This clonotype was counted many times. The chain links TRBV5-1 to TRBJ1-1, with 11 bases identical to TRBD1. From germline, CDR1 is SGHRS and CDR2 YFSETQ. The J segment lost 3 bases and the V segment lost 3 bases, leaving 1 base of the junction unmatched. This CDR3 has 14 amino acids. The CDR3 region has the DNA TGCGCCAGCAGCTGGGGACAGGGGGACACTGAAGCTTTCTTT. Its translation is CASSWGQGDTEAFF.

This clonotype was found a few times. This chain uses TRBV6-1 with TRBJ1-1, with TRBD1 identical over 7 bases. The germline V gene has CDR1 MNHNS and CDR2 SASEGT. This CDR3 has 13 amino acids. V dropped 6 bases and J dropped 7; count of bases not matched to a gene: 8. This CDR3 is CASRMGQWVEAFF. For the CDR3, the DNA is TGTGCCAGCAGGATGGGACAGTGGGTTGAAGCTTTCTTT.

This clonotype was observed a handful of times. J is TRBJ1-4 and V is TRBV6-2 or TRBV6-3; D perhaps matches TRBD1 (5 bases). Trimming pared 6 bases from V and 8 bases from J, leaving 13 bases between. CDR3 size: 13 residues. Germline CDR1 is MNHEY and CDR2 is SVGEGT. The DNA of the CDR3 is TGTGCCAGCAGGCCATCGGGGGACGAAAAACTGTTTTTT. This codes for CASRPSGDEKLFF.

Many counts were recorded for this clonotype. The chain is built from TRBV5-1 and TRBJ1-1; maybe TRBD1 (5 bases). This CDR3 has 14 amino acids. The V and J ends lost 0 bases and 4 bases respectively, with 10 bases between them. Germline V gene data show CDR1 as SGHRS and CDR2 as YFSETQ. The CDR3 spells CASSLEPGTTEAFF. DNA for the CDR3: TGCGCCAGCAGCTTGGAGCCGGGGACCACTGAAGCTTTCTTT.

The rearrangement uses TRBV11-2 and TRBJ2-5; TRBD1 matches 12 bases. Germline CDR1 reads SGHAT; CDR2 reads FQNNGV. J lost 4 bases, V lost 5 bases, and 11 bases had no gene match. This CDR3 region has 17 residues. The CDR3 protein is CASSPETGTGGGETQYF. CDR3 bases: TGTGCCAGCAGCCCCGAAACCGGGACAGGGGGCGGAGAGACCCAGTACTTC.

A few counts support this clonotype. The chain uses TRBV6-6 and TRBJ2-7, with 8 bases aligning to TRBD2. The J segment lost 4 bases and the V segment lost 6 bases, leaving 20 bases of the junction unmatched. Germline loops: CDR1 MNHNY, CDR2 SVGAGI (reference sequence). The CDR3 length is 18 residues. The CDR3 coding sequence is TGTGCCAGCAGCCCCCGGGGGGGCCGTCTCAGTTCCCTATACGAGCAGTACTTC. Its protein is CASSPRGGRLSSLYEQYF.

This clonotype was seen ten or more times. V gene TRBV7-6 combines with J gene TRBJ2-5, with 9 bases identical to TRBD2. This CDR3 contains 15 residues. Germline V gene data show CDR1 as SGHVS and CDR2 as FNYEAQ. With V trimmed by 2 bases and J by 7 bases, 8 bases remained unmatched. The CDR3 DNA reads as TGTGCCAGCAGCTTAAGGCTAGCGGGGCTCTCGACCCAGTACTTC. Encoded protein: CASSLRLAGLSTQYF. The variable domain in full, with the rest retrieved from reference TRBV7-6 and TRBJ2-5, is GAGVSQSPRYKVTKRGQDVALRCDPISGHVSLYWYRQALGQGPEFLTYFNYEAQQDKSGLPNDRFSAERPEGSISTLTIQRTEQRDSAMYRCASSLRLAGLSTQYFGPGTRLLVL.

This clonotype was seen a few times. The chain couples TRBV20-1 to TRBJ2-3; possibly TRBD2 for D (6 bases). Germline CDR1 DFQATT, CDR2 SNEGSKA (reference sequence). Deletions cut 4 bases from V and 2 bases from J, with 13 bases between. This CDR3 region has 14 residues. The CDR3 sequence: CSATPGLFTDTQYF. The CDR3 region has the DNA TGCAGTGCTACCCCGGGACTCTTCACAGATACGCAGTATTTT.

The V gene is TRBV2, the J gene TRBJ2-5, with D unclear. The CDR3 loop spans 15 amino acids. Trimming took off 9 bases at V and 3 bases at J, with 20 bases between the two ends. Germline CDR1 SNHLY, CDR2 FYNNEI. The CDR3 DNA sequence: TGTGCCAGGCTCCAGGAGCGAGCCAGAAAAGAGACCCAGTACTTC. This translates into CARLQERARKETQYF.